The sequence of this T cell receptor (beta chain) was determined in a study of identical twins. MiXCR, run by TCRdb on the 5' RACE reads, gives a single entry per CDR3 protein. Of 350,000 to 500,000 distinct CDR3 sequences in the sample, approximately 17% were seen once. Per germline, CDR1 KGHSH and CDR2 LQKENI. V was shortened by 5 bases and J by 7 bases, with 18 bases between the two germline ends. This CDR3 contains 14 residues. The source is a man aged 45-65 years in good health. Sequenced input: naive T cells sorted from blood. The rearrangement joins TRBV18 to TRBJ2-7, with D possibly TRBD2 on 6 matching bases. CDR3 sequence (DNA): TGTGCCAGCTCAGACCGAGGACTACGTTGGGAGCAGTACTTC. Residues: CASSDRGLRWEQYF.